This T cell receptor beta chain was recovered during a study of cytomegalovirus exposure and HLA in healthy donors. Across the study: The roughly 120 million unique TCR beta sequences, from some 170 million T cells, were found by an earlier analysis.

The CDR3 has 18 amino acids. Germline CDR1 SGHNT, CDR2 YYREEE (reference sequence). Unmatched junction bases numbered 14, after V lost 1 base and J lost 6 bases. Only one count was recorded for this clone. Primers included in the PCR were 60 Vbeta and 13 Jbeta primers. Repertoires were generated with immunoSEQ multiplex PCR, while TCRdb's copy carries only in-frame clones and drops some. The sample contains some 150,000 clones, roughly 79% of which appear only once. Donors sampled were nominally healthy, though unrecorded immune exposures were likely. Sequencing used PBMCs. This clonotype was obtained from a male donor in good health and CMV-seronegative. V and J are TRBV5-4 and TRBJ2-1, with 9 bases fitting TRBD1. The CDR3 DNA is TGTGCCAGCAGCTTGACCCCCGGGACAGGGTATTCCCCCAATGAGCAGTTCTTC. Its translation is CASSLTPGTGYSPNEQFF.